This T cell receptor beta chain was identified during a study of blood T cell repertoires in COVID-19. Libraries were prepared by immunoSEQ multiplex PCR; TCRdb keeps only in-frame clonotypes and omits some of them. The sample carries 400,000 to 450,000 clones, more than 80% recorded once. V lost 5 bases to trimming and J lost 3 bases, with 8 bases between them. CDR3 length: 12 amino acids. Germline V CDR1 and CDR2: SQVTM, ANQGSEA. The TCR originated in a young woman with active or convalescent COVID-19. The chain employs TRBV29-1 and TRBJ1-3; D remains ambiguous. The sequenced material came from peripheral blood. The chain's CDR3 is CSVLSGGNTIYF. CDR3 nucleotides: TGCAGCGTTCTGAGTGGTGGAAACACCATATATTTT.